This TCR beta chain was recorded in a study of cytomegalovirus exposure and HLA in healthy donors. Study-level information: According to later analysis, the same platform produced the 90 to 150 validation and approximately 630 first-cohort repertoires.

On this clone itself: Its specificity is unknown.

Germline V gene data show CDR1 as SQVTM and CDR2 as ANQGSEA. This CDR3 is 16 amino acids long. V lost 0 bases to trimming and J lost 0 bases, with 12 bases between them. Measured with immunoSEQ multiplex PCR; TCRdb has only the in-frame clones, and not every one. The table has some 88,000 clones, 96% seen once. It was the approximately 120-subject validation cohort, separate from the roughly 700-subject first cohort, to which the donors belonged. Study observations and caveats: The study labeled 164 TCR beta chains cytomegalovirus-associated. With high specificity and sensitivity, the classifier reportedly diagnosed cytomegalovirus status.

Sequencing was carried out using PBMCs. This sequence joins TRBV29-1 and TRBJ2-1, with D maybe TRBD2 (5 bases). The origin of this receptor is a man aged 18 to 30 in good health and CMV-seronegative. CDR3 sequence (DNA): TGCAGCGTTGAAGATCCTAGCCCGAGCTCCTACAATGAGCAGTTCTTC. This gives the protein CSVEDPSPSSYNEQFF.